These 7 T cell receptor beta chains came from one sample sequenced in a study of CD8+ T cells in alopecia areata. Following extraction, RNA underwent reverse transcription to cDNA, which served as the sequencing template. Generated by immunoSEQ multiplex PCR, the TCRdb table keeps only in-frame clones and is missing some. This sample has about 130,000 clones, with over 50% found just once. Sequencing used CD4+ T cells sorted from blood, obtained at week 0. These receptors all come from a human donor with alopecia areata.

The CDR3 DNA reads as TGTGCCAGCAGCTCCCGGGGGACAGTTTATGGCTACACCTTC. This encodes CASSSRGTVYGYTF. The chain couples TRBV7-2 to TRBJ1-2, with 7 bases identical to TRBD1. The V and J ends lost 4 bases and 5 bases, in that order; junction bases with no gene match: 7. Looked up from germline, CDR1 is SGHTA and CDR2 is FQGNSA. This CDR3 has 14 amino acids.

This chain's CDR3 is CASSVVVAGELFF. CDR3 DNA: TGTGCCAGCAGCGTAGTAGTCGCCGGGGAGCTGTTTTTT. The V call is TRBV9, the J call TRBJ2-2, with unresolved D. Trimming removed 0 bases at V and 6 bases at J, with 6 bases between. CDR3 length: 13 residues. CDR1 is SGDLS and CDR2 is YYNGEE in the germline V gene.

The CDR3 DNA sequence: TGCAGCGCAAAAAGGACAAAAGTCACAGATACGCAGTATTTT. Protein: CSAKRTKVTDTQYF. The V gene is TRBV29-1, the J gene TRBJ2-3; D may be TRBD1 (5 bases). The V gene's germline CDR1 is SQVTM and CDR2 ANQGSEA. V gave up 7 bases and J gave up 2 bases, with 16 bases separating them. This CDR3 has 14 amino acids.

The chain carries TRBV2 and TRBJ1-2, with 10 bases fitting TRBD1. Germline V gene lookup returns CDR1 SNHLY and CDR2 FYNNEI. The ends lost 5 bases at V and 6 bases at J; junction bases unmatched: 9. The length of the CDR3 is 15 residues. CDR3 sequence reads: CASSLQRQGANGYTF. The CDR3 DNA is TGTGCCAGCAGTTTACAGAGACAGGGGGCGAATGGCTACACCTTC.

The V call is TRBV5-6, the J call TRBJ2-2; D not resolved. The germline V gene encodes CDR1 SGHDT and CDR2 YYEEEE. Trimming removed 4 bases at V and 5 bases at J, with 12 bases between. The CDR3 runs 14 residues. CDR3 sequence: CASSPGLRTGELFF. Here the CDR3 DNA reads TGTGCCAGCAGCCCCGGGCTGAGGACCGGGGAGCTGTTTTTT. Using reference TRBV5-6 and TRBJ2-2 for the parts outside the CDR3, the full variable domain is DAGVTQSPTHLIKTRGQQVTLRCSPKSGHDTVSWYQQALGQGPQFIFQYYEEEERQRGNFPDRFSGHQFPNYSSELNVNALLLGDSALYLCASSPGLRTGELFFGEGSRLTVL.

The CDR3 nucleotides are TGTGCCAGCATCAGAAGTCAGGGGGTCGGTTCCGGCGGCTACACCTTC. Amino acid sequence: CASIRSQGVGSGGYTF. The V call is TRBV2, the J call TRBJ1-2; 7 positions match TRBD1. The germline CDR1 and CDR2 sequences are SNHLY and FYNNEI. The ends lost 7 bases at V and 8 bases at J; junction bases unmatched: 19. CDR3 size: 16 residues.

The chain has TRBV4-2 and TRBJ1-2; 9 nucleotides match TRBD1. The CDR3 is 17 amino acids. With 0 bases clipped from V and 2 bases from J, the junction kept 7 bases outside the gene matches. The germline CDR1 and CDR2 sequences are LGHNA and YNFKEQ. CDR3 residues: CASSQEGGQGVNYGYTF. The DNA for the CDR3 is TGTGCCAGCAGCCAAGAGGGGGGACAGGGAGTGAACTATGGCTACACCTTC.